This T cell receptor (beta chain) emerged from a study of a mutant IDH1 vaccine in newly diagnosed glioma. Turning to the study itself: Patients under treatment included approximately 60% males and roughly 40% females and had a mean age of roughly 43 years. Study results and limitations: Across multiple MHC alleles, roughly 93% of patients had vaccine-induced responses.

V gave up 5 bases and J gave up 1 base; unmatched junction bases: 7. This CDR3 is built from 16 residues. The germline CDR1 and CDR2 sequences are PRHDT and FYEKMQ (reference sequence). Time point denoted: baseline, week 1 (first vaccination visit). Noted treatment: pre-vaccination baseline after standard-of-care therapy. The data were produced by immunoSEQ multiplex PCR, yet TCRdb's version contains in-frame clones alone and is incomplete. In the table there are tens of thousands of clones, roughly 89% of which are singletons. In regard to this clone: Antigen unknown.

This TCR was recovered from a man in his forties with glioma. V usage is TRBV13 and J usage is TRBJ2-5; 10 nucleotides align to TRBD2. Here the sequenced sample was PBMCs, taken from a glioma patient treated with radiotherapy, temozolomide or both. The CDR3 DNA follows: TGTGCCAGCAGCCCCATCGGACTAGCGGTCCAAGAGACCCAGTACTTC. This sequence encodes CASSPIGLAVQETQYF.